These T cell receptor beta chains were read from a single sample in a study of cytomegalovirus exposure and HLA in healthy donors. The protocol was immunoSEQ multiplex PCR, while the TCRdb copy is restricted to in-frame clones and leaves out a portion. Of about 200,000 clones listed, approximately 83% are singletons. The sequencing input was PBMCs. These receptor sequences come from a boy aged 2 to 10 in good health and CMV-seronegative. The CDR3 runs from the conserved cysteine through the conserved F or W. D genes are given only for firm matches. Some rows mark clone size as missing; the rest say once, few, many or name a class of expanded clone.

d_call	j_call	v_call	clone_size	cdr3_aa	cdr3_nt
.	TRBJ1-2	TRBV6-5	.	CASSYSHNYGYTF	TGTGCCAGCAGTTACTCACATAACTATGGCTACACCTTC
TRBD1	TRBJ2-7	TRBV19	.	CASSIRTGTGGEQYF	TGTGCCAGTAGTATCAGGACCGGGACAGGGGGCGAGCAGTACTTC
TRBD1	TRBJ2-2	TRBV6-5	few	CASRRTGGSTGELFF	TGTGCCAGCAGACGAACAGGGGGCAGTACCGGGGAGCTGTTTTTT
TRBD1	TRBJ2-5	TRBV15	.	CATSRDLISGGRSQTQYF	TGTGCCACCAGCAGAGATCTTATTTCAGGGGGCCGGAGTCAGACCCAGTACTTC
.	TRBJ1-2	TRBV6-5	.	CASSQVTTGLEGYTF	TGTGCCAGCAGCCAAGTTACAACAGGGTTGGAGGGCTACACCTTC
.	TRBJ1-2	TRBV5-5	.	CASSSPTFYGYTF	TGTGCCAGCAGCTCACCTACCTTCTATGGCTACACCTTC
TRBD1	TRBJ1-2	TRBV4-1	.	CASSQERGLALGIYGYTF	TGCGCCAGCAGCCAAGAAAGGGGGCTGGCGTTGGGAATCTATGGCTACACCTTC
TRBD1	TRBJ2-1	TRBV7-2	.	CASSFTGGRQFF	TGTGCCAGCAGCTTCACAGGGGGCAGGCAGTTCTTC
TRBD2	TRBJ2-1	TRBV5-1	few	CASSLLSAGGGYNEQFF	TGCGCCAGCAGCTTGCTCTCGGCGGGGGGCGGCTACAATGAGCAGTTCTTC
TRBD1	TRBJ2-7	TRBV30	.	CAWSVSGQGSYEQYF	TGTGCCTGGAGTGTTTCCGGACAGGGCTCCTACGAGCAGTACTTC
.	TRBJ2-2	TRBV4-1	.	CASREDKLGYSGELFF	TGCGCCAGCAGGGAGGATAAGTTGGGGTATTCCGGGGAGCTGTTTTTT
TRBD2	TRBJ2-3	TRBV27	.	CASSLGAGVDTQYF	TGTGCCAGCAGTTTAGGGGCGGGGGTGGATACGCAGTATTTT
TRBD1	TRBJ2-7	TRBV18	.	CASSPLNRGRIHEQYF	TGTGCCAGCTCACCCCTAAACAGGGGGCGCATCCACGAGCAGTACTTC
TRBD1	TRBJ1-2	TRBV9	.	CASSVGQGDGYTF	TGTGCCAGCAGCGTGGGACAGGGGGATGGCTACACCTTC
.	TRBJ1-1	TRBV19	.	CASRRVNTEAFF	TGTGCCAGTAGGAGGGTGAACACTGAAGCTTTCTTT
.	TRBJ2-1	TRBV2	.	CASSEGRNSYNEQFF	TGTGCCAGCAGTGAAGGGAGAAACTCCTACAATGAGCAGTTCTTC
.	TRBJ2-7	TRBV7-2	.	CASSDGGGPYEQYF	TGTGCCAGCAGCGACGGGGGAGGCCCCTACGAGCAGTACTTC
TRBD1	TRBJ2-1	TRBV5-5	.	CASSLAHTGTGDDEQFF	TGTGCCAGCAGCTTGGCCCACACCGGGACAGGGGACGATGAGCAGTTCTTC
.	TRBJ2-4	TRBV6-5	.	CASSYGSVKNIQYF	TGTGCCAGCAGTTACGGCAGTGTAAAAAACATTCAGTACTTC
.	TRBJ2-7	TRBV4-3	.	CASSQGSDYEQYF	TGCGCCAGCAGCCAGGGGTCCGACTACGAACAGTACTTC
.	TRBJ2-7	TRBV5-1	.	CASSLGTNRYEQYF	TGCGCCAGCAGCTTGGGCACAAATCGATACGAGCAGTACTTC